This T cell receptor (beta chain) is from a study of blood T cell repertoires in COVID-19. Background on the study: Samples representing acute and convalescent COVID-19 were sourced from the United States, Italy and Spain.

The V gene's germline CDR1 is SGHAT and CDR2 FQNNGV. The V gene lost 4 bases and the J gene lost 7 bases, with 11 bases spanning the gap. The CDR3 runs to 12 residues. TCRdb's copy holds only in-frame clones and misses some; the assay was immunoSEQ multiplex PCR. In the table there are fewer than 200,000 clones, approximately 85% of which are singletons. This clone has just one count. The TCR comes from an elderly woman with acute or convalescent COVID-19. The source material was peripheral blood. This chain joins TRBV11-2 and TRBJ2-7; tentative D call: TRBD2 (6 bases). This CDR3 reads CASSSGLFEQYF. The CDR3 DNA follows: TGTGCCAGCAGCTCGGGACTCTTTGAGCAGTACTTC.